The clone carrying this T cell receptor beta chain appeared many times. The antigen is not known. Amplification of TCR beta CDR3 regions used RNA transcripts. First-round RT-PCR employed HTBI primers, with a second-round multiplex PCR after it. TCRdb re-analysed the multiplex PCR reads in MiXCR, keeping a single row per CDR3 protein. The sample shows around 470,000 distinct CDR3 sequences, about 15% of them seen only once. This CDR3 region has 15 residues. Germline V gene data show CDR1 as MGHRA and CDR2 as YSYEKL. V was trimmed by 1 base and J by 7 bases, leaving 16 bases between them. Excluded: other autoimmune disease, uncontrolled infection, pregnancy or lactation. PBMCs had their origin in fresh peripheral blood (approximately 10 ml). The sample belongs to a study of Graves' ophthalmopathy and Graves' hyperthyroidism. Study results and limitations: Sensitivity of around 86% and specificity of around 80% were achieved when a 13-signature model separated ophthalmopathy from stable hyperthyroidism.

The material sequenced was blood. The chain uses TRBV4-1 and TRBJ1-2, with D possibly TRBD1 on 6 matching bases. This clonotype was sampled from a woman in her thirties with Graves' ophthalmopathy. Written as DNA, the CDR3 is TGCGCCAGCAGCCAAGGGCGGGCCCCCAGGGGTGGCTACACCTTC. Its protein product is CASSQGRAPRGGYTF.